This entry is about one T cell receptor (beta chain). The protocol was immunoSEQ multiplex PCR, while the TCRdb copy is restricted to in-frame clones and leaves out a portion. The sample consists of about 270,000 clones, roughly 80% of them appearing once. CDR1 and CDR2 (germline): SGHNT, YYREEE (reference sequence). V lost 6 bases, J lost 5 bases, and 20 bases lay in between. The CDR3 length is 15 residues. The data stem from a study of blood T cell repertoires in COVID-19. The V and J genes are TRBV5-4 and TRBJ1-2, with D possibly being TRBD1 (6 bases). This TCR derives from a woman between 50 and 59 years old with active or convalescent COVID-19. The sequenced material came from peripheral blood. CDR3: CASTPSGGSRYGYTF. The CDR3 nucleotides read TGTGCCAGCACCCCGAGCGGGGGCTCTAGGTATGGCTACACCTTC.